This T cell receptor beta chain came from a study of cytomegalovirus exposure and HLA in healthy donors. Study background: According to later analysis, the same platform produced the 120 or so validation and approximately 700 first-cohort repertoires. Study-level results: In the 95 to 150 validation repertoires, just under 95% of cluster scores exceeded 0, per a later analysis. Associated with cytomegalovirus, according to the listing, were 150 to 200 TCR beta chains. The classifier was said to identify cytomegalovirus status with high specificity and sensitivity.

Profiling relied on immunoSEQ multiplex PCR, and the TCRdb table lists in-frame clones only, not all of them. The sample contains over 110,000 clones, around 86% of which appear only once. CDR1 and CDR2 (germline): SGDLS, YYNGEE. The V and J ends lost 4 bases and 4 bases, in that order; junction bases with no gene match: 4. CDR3 length: 13 amino acids. With respect to this clone: Its antigen is not identified.

This TCR was sampled from a man between 18 and 29 years old in good health and CMV-seropositive. The material sequenced was PBMCs. The chain has TRBV9 and TRBJ1-1, with 7 bases lining up with TRBD1. The CDR3 sequence is CASSTDRSTEAFF. As DNA, the CDR3 is TGTGCCAGCAGCACGGACAGGTCCACTGAAGCTTTCTTT. The entire variable domain, with the rest obtained from reference TRBV9 and TRBJ1-1, is as follows: DSGVTQTPKHLITATGQRVTLRCSPRSGDLSVYWYQQSLDQGLQFLIQYYNGEERAKGNILERFSAQQFPDLHSELNLSSLELGDSALYFCASSTDRSTEAFFGQGTRLTVV.